The 27 T cell receptor beta chains presented below share a single source sample, sequenced in a study of blood T cell repertoires in COVID-19. Here immunoSEQ multiplex PCR was the method, and the copy in TCRdb shows in-frame clones only, minus some. The sample holds 75,000 to 95,000 clones, 85% seen once. Specimen: peripheral blood. The source of these receptors is a man aged 80 or over with active or convalescent COVID-19.

The rearrangement uses TRBV19 and TRBJ1-6; D unclear. The length of the CDR3 is 13 residues. Germline V gives CDR1 LNHDA, CDR2 SQIVND (reference sequence). Trimming pared 3 bases from V and 9 bases from J, leaving 9 bases between. Written as DNA, the CDR3 is TGTGCCAGTAGTATTGTCGGGGTTTCACCCCTCCACTTT. Amino acids: CASSIVGVSPLHF.

This clone appeared once. The rearrangement uses TRBV18 and TRBJ1-5; 8 nucleotides agree with TRBD1. The CDR3 covers 16 residues. V lost 5 bases, J lost 6 bases, and 12 bases stayed unmatched. Germline CDR1 reads KGHSH; CDR2 reads LQKENI. Here the CDR3 DNA reads TGTGCCAGCTCAAGGGACGGACAGGGAGGGAGTCAGCCCCAGCATTTT. Residues: CASSRDGQGGSQPQHF.

The genes are TRBV5-1 and TRBJ2-5; 9 bases fit TRBD2. The CDR3 covers 17 residues. Germline CDR1 SGHRS, CDR2 YFSETQ. Trimming cost V 2 bases and J 5 bases; bases outside gene matches: 13. The CDR3 region has the DNA TGCGCCAGCAGCTTTACGCCGATAGCGGGAGTAGATGAGACCCAGTACTTC. Amino acid sequence: CASSFTPIAGVDETQYF.

The chain employs TRBV4-1 and TRBJ1-4; D ambiguous. V lost 1 base, J lost 5 bases, and 8 bases lay in between. This CDR3 comprises 14 residues. Germline assignment: CDR1 MGHRA and CDR2 YSYEKL. The CDR3 here is CASSQVGGNEKLFF. DNA of the CDR3: TGCGCCAGCAGCCAAGTTGGAGGGAATGAAAAACTGTTTTTT.

This clone has just a few counts. The V call is TRBV5-1, the J call TRBJ1-5; D is undetermined. Deletions cut 4 bases from V and 2 bases from J, with 10 bases between. CDR1 and CDR2 (germline): SGHRS, YFSETQ. CDR3 length equals 14 residues. The CDR3 DNA sequence: TGCGCCAGCAGCGTCGACTGGGGCAATCAGCCCCAGCATTTT. Translation: CASSVDWGNQPQHF.

This chain connects TRBV12-2 to TRBJ1-4; the table names TRBD1, a call not compared with the DNA. TRBV12-2 is a recognized pseudogene. The CDR3 covers 16 residues. Here the CDR3 DNA reads TGTGCAAGTCGCTTAGGTTTGATGGGCATGATTAGAAAACTGTTTTTT. Its protein is CASRLGLMGMIRKLFF.

This chain joins TRBV3-1 (or the pseudogene TRBV3-2) and TRBJ1-1, with D unclear. The CDR3 has 14 amino acids. The germline CDR1 and CDR2 sequences are LGHDT and YNNKEL (reference sequence). V was clipped by 3 bases and J by 1 base, with 9 bases between them. This CDR3 is CASSQEDWNTEAFF. The CDR3 region has the DNA TGTGCCAGCAGCCAGGAGGATTGGAACACTGAAGCTTTCTTT.

The rearrangement uses TRBV7-9 and TRBJ1-1; maybe TRBD1 (6 bases). V shed 5 bases and J shed 0 bases, with 13 bases lying between them. In germline, CDR1 is SEHNR, CDR2 FQNEAQ (reference sequence). The CDR3 extends over 15 amino acids. The CDR3 sequence is CASSPGQLLNTEAFF. CDR3 in DNA: TGTGCCAGCAGCCCCGGACAGCTGCTGAACACTGAAGCTTTCTTT.

The rearrangement links TRBV21-1 to TRBJ1-1; TRBD1, the table's D call, lacks a check against the DNA. TRBV21-1 constitutes a pseudogene. This CDR3 spans 16 amino acids. CDR3 in amino acids: CASRSKSGQGFCEAFF. Here the CDR3 DNA reads TGTGCCAGCAGGTCCAAGTCGGGACAGGGGTTTTGTGAAGCTTTCTTT.

This clone came up a few times. The gene calls are TRBV7-9 and TRBJ2-3; D might be TRBD2 (7 bases). The V end lost 5 bases, the J end lost 0 bases, and 15 bases lay between the germline ends. The germline V gene encodes CDR1 SEHNR and CDR2 FQNEAQ (reference sequence). CDR3 size: 16 residues. CDR3 coding DNA: TGTGCCAGCAGCCCGAGGGGGGGAGGGAGCACAGATACGCAGTATTTT. Residues: CASSPRGGGSTDTQYF.

The rearrangement uses TRBV5-1 and TRBJ2-1; maybe TRBD2 (6 bases). Trimming stripped 5 bases from V and 10 bases from J, with 16 bases between. Looked up from germline, CDR1 is SGHRS and CDR2 is YFSETQ. The length of the CDR3 is 13 residues. CDR3 in DNA: TGCGCCAGCAGAACAGGAGGGCCGGTCGAGCAGTTCTTC. This translates into CASRTGGPVEQFF.

The V gene is TRBV20-1, the J gene TRBJ1-1; D is possibly TRBD1 (6 bases). This CDR3 is 16 amino acids long. Between the trimmed V and J ends, which lost 6 bases and 0 bases, there was a span of 20 bases. CDR1 and CDR2 from the germline V gene are DFQATT and SNEGSKA (reference sequence). The DNA for the CDR3 is TGCAGTGCAAGTCTCCTCACAGGGCTTATGAACACTGAAGCTTTCTTT. It yields the protein CSASLLTGLMNTEAFF.

The V call is TRBV29-1, the J call TRBJ2-2; D is possibly TRBD2 (6 bases). CDR1 is SQVTM, CDR2 ANQGSEA, per germline. The CDR3 sequence is 13 residues long. The V gene lost 3 bases and the J gene lost 6 bases, with 11 bases spanning the gap. CDR3: CSVDGSGAGELFF. In DNA, the CDR3 is TGCAGCGTTGACGGGAGTGGCGCCGGGGAGCTGTTTTTT.

This clone is a singleton in its sample. The chain uses TRBV10-3 and TRBJ2-3; no definite D call. The V end lost 0 bases, the J end lost 4 bases, and 2 bases lay between the germline ends. The CDR3 has 12 residues. Germline V CDR1 and CDR2: ENHRY, SYGVKD. This CDR3 reads CAISESSDTQYF. The CDR3 nucleotides are TGTGCCATCAGTGAGTCCTCAGATACGCAGTATTTT.

CDR3 sequence reads: CASSFQGTAGELFF. In DNA form, the CDR3 reads TGTGCCAGTAGTTTCCAGGGGACCGCCGGGGAGCTGTTTTTT. V usage is TRBV19 and J usage is TRBJ2-2; D perhaps matches TRBD1 (6 bases). V was cut by 5 bases and J by 6 bases, with 13 bases left in between. This CDR3 contains 14 residues. Germline V gives CDR1 LNHDA, CDR2 SQIVND (reference sequence).

The genes are TRBV6-4 and TRBJ1-1, with a weak D call TRBD1 (6 bases). The germline V and J ends were trimmed by 2 bases and 10 bases, with 14 bases remaining between them. Germline V gene sequence: CDR1 MRHNA, CDR2 SNTAGT. The CDR3 is 13 residues long. The CDR3: CASSDPRLGAAFF. DNA of the CDR3: TGTGCCAGCAGTGACCCCCGGTTGGGGGCAGCTTTCTTT.

The V gene is TRBV20-1, the J gene TRBJ1-5; tentatively, D is TRBD1 (5 bases). Germline V gene lookup returns CDR1 DFQATT and CDR2 SNEGSKA (reference sequence). V was trimmed by 6 bases and J by 5 bases, leaving 5 bases between them. This CDR3 has 10 amino acids. This CDR3 is CSAGDQPQHF. The CDR3 coding sequence is TGCAGTGCAGGGGATCAGCCCCAGCATTTT.

The V gene is TRBV18, the J gene TRBJ1-5; 9 bases fit TRBD1. Germline V lookup: CDR1 KGHSH, CDR2 LQKENI. CDR3 length: 16 residues. V was clipped by 5 bases and J by 2 bases; unmatched bases: 7. The CDR3 region is CASSTGTGPRNQPQHF. CDR3 DNA: TGTGCCAGCTCAACCGGGACAGGGCCCCGCAATCAGCCCCAGCATTTT.

V and J are TRBV10-3 and TRBJ1-2, with 10 positions matching TRBD1. J was trimmed by 7 bases and V by 3 bases; bases with no gene match: 5. Per the germline V gene, CDR1 is ENHRY and CDR2 is SYGVKD. The CDR3 consists of 14 residues. Here the CDR3 reads CAISEGQGGRGYTF. In nucleotides, the CDR3 is TGTGCCATCAGTGAAGGACAGGGGGGTCGTGGCTACACCTTC.

The V call is TRBV6-6, the J call TRBJ2-5; tentatively, D is TRBD2 (6 bases). The CDR3 spans 15 residues. Trimming left V 2 bases short and J 0 bases short, with 10 bases between. Germline V gene data show CDR1 as MNHNY and CDR2 as SVGAGI (reference sequence). CDR3 sequence (DNA): TGTGCCAGCAGTTACGAGCGGGCGTACCAAGAGACCCAGTACTTC. This codes for CASSYERAYQETQYF.

This chain connects TRBV28 to TRBJ2-1, with a possible D match to TRBD2 (7 bases). Germline CDR1 and CDR2: MDHEN and SYDVKM. Trimming took 8 bases from V and 3 from J, leaving 20 bases between them. The CDR3 runs to 16 residues. The CDR3 DNA follows: TGTGCCAGCCTGAAGGGGGGGGAGAGGCTCTACAATGAGCAGTTCTTC. Translation: CASLKGGERLYNEQFF. The whole variable domain, filled in from reference TRBV28 and TRBJ2-1, reads DVKVTQSSRYLVKRTGEKVFLECVQDMDHENMFWYRQDPGLGLRLIYFSYDVKMKEKGDIPEGYSVSREKKERFSLILESASTNQTSMYLCASLKGGERLYNEQFFGPGTRLTVL.

V and J are TRBV2 and TRBJ1-6; TRBD1 matches at 8 bases. V lost 6 bases and J lost 6; bases outside the gene matches: 7. Germline V gives CDR1 SNHLY, CDR2 FYNNEI. There are 15 residues in the CDR3. For the CDR3, the DNA is TGTGCCAGCAGAGGACAGGGCGGCCGTAATTCACCCCTCCACTTT. Translating it yields CASRGQGGRNSPLHF.

The rearrangement uses TRBV5-1 and TRBJ2-2; tentative D call: TRBD1 (5 bases). The CDR3 runs to 15 residues. Trimming took 4 bases from V and 4 from J, leaving 14 bases between them. Germline assignment: CDR1 SGHRS and CDR2 YFSETQ. CDR3 loop: CASSQQGPGTGELFF. Here the CDR3 DNA reads TGCGCCAGCAGCCAGCAGGGCCCGGGCACCGGGGAGCTGTTTTTT.

The chain links TRBV4-1 to TRBJ2-3, with 11 bases fitting TRBD1. This CDR3 is 17 amino acids long. Germline CDR1 MGHRA, CDR2 YSYEKL. Trimming took 1 base from V and 7 from J; bases not matched to a gene: 10. CDR3 amino acids: CASSQGPGTGGANTQYF. The CDR3 bases are TGCGCCAGCAGCCAAGGCCCCGGGACAGGGGGGGCCAATACGCAGTATTTT.

The chain combines TRBV27 with TRBJ2-6; TRBD1 aligns across 8 bases. Germline CDR1 MNHEY, CDR2 SMNVEV (reference sequence). This CDR3 region has 18 residues. Trimming took 2 bases from V and 0 from J; bases not matched to a gene: 6. The CDR3 DNA follows: TGTGCCAGCAGTTTACGGCAGGGGGCTAACTCTGGGGCCAACGTCCTGACTTTC. It specifies CASSLRQGANSGANVLTF.

The chain employs TRBV19 and TRBJ2-1; maybe TRBD2 (6 bases). Deletions cut 3 bases from V and 5 bases from J, with 11 bases between. From germline, CDR1 is LNHDA and CDR2 SQIVND (reference sequence). The CDR3 is 14 amino acids. The CDR3 spells CASSMEGRNNEQFF. CDR3 DNA sequence: TGTGCCAGTAGTATGGAGGGGAGAAACAATGAGCAGTTCTTC.

The genes are TRBV2 and TRBJ2-7, with TRBD1 identical over 7 bases. V was pared by 3 bases and J by 3 bases, with 5 bases of the junction left unmatched. The CDR3 consists of 14 residues. CDR1 and CDR2 (germline): SNHLY, FYNNEI. CDR3 bases: TGTGCCAGCAGTGAGGACAGGAAAGTCTACGAGCAGTACGTC. Translated, it gives CASSEDRKVYEQYV.